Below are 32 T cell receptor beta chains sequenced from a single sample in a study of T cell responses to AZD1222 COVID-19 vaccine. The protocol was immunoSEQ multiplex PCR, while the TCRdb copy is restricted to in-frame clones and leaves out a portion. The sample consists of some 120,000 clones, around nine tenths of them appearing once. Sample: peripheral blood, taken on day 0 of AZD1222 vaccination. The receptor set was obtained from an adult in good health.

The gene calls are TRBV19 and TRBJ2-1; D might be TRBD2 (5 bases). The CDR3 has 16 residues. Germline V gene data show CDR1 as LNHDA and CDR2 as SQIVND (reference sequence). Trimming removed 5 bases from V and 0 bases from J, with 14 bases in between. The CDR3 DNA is TGTGCCAGTAGTCCTGTGACTACGAGCTCCTACAATGAGCAGTTCTTC. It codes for CASSPVTTSSYNEQFF.

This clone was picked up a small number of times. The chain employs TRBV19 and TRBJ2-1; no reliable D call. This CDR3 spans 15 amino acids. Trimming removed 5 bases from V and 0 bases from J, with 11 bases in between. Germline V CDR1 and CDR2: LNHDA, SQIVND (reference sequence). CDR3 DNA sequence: TGTGCCAGTAGTGAAAAGGTGGGCTCCTACAATGAGCAGTTCTTC. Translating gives CASSEKVGSYNEQFF.

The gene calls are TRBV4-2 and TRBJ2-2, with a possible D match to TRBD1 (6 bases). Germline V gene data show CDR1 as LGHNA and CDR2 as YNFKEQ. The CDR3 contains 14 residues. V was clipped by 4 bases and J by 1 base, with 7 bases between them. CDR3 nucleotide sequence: TGTGCCAGCAGCCCGGGACAGAACACCGGGGAGCTGTTTTTT. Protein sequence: CASSPGQNTGELFF.

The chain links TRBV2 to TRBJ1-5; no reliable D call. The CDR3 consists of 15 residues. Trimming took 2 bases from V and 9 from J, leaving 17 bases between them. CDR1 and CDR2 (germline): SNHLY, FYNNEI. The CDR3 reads CASSESNAASRPQHF. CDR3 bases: TGTGCCAGCAGTGAATCTAACGCCGCGAGTCGGCCCCAGCATTTT.

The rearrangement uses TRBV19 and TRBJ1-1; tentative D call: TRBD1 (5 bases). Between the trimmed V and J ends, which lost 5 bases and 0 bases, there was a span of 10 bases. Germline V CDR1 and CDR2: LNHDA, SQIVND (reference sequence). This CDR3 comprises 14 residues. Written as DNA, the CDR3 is TGTGCCAGTAGTCACGACAGAGTGAACACTGAAGCTTTCTTT. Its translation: CASSHDRVNTEAFF.

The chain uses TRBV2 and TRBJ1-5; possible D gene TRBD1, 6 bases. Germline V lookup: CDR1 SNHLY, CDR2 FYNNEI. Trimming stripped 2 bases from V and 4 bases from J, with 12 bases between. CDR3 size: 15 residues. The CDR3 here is CASSERVGGNQPQHF. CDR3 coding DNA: TGTGCCAGCAGTGAAAGGGTAGGGGGGAATCAGCCCCAGCATTTT.

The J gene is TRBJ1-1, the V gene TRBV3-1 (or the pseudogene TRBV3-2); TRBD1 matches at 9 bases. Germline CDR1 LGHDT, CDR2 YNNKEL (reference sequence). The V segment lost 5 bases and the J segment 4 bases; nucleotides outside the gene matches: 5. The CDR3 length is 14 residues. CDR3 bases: TGTGCCAGCAGCGAAACAGGGGGCGGCACTGAAGCTTTCTTT. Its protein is CASSETGGGTEAFF.

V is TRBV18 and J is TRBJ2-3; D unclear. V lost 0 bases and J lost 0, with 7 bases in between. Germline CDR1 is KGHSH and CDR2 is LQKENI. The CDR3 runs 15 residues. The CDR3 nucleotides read TGTGCCAGCTCACCACCGTCCCACAGCACAGATACGCAGTATTTT. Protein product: CASSPPSHSTDTQYF.

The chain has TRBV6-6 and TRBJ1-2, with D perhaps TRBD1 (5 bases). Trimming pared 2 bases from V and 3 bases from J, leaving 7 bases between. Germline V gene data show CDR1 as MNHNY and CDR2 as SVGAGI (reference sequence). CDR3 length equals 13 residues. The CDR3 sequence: CASSYPTDYGYTF. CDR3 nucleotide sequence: TGTGCCAGCAGTTACCCGACAGACTATGGCTACACCTTC.

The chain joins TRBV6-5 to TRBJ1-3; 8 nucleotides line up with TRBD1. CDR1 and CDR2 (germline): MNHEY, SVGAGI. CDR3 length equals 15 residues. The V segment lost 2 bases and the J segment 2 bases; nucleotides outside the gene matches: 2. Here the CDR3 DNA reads TGTGCCAGCAGTTACGCGGACAGGGCTGGAAACACCATATATTTT. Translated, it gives CASSYADRAGNTIYF.

CDR3 coding DNA: TGTGCCAGCAGTGGGGTAAACCGAAGCAATCAGCCCCAGCATTTT. It yields the protein CASSGVNRSNQPQHF. The chain recombines TRBV2 with TRBJ1-5; no firm D call. The length of the CDR3 is 15 residues. V was cut by 4 bases and J by 1 base, with 11 bases left in between. Germline V lookup: CDR1 SNHLY, CDR2 FYNNEI.

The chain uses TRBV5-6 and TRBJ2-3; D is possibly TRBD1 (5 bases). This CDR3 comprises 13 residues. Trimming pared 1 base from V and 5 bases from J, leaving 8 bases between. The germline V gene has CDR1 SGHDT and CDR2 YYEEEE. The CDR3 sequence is CASSLLGLDTQYF. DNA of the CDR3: TGTGCCAGCAGCTTGTTGGGGCTAGATACGCAGTATTTT.

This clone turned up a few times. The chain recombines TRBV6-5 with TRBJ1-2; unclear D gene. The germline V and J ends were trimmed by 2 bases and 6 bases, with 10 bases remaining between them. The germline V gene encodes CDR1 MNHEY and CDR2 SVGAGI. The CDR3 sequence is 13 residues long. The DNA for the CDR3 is TGTGCCAGCAGTTACGGAGGTTTGGATGGCTACACCTTC. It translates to CASSYGGLDGYTF.

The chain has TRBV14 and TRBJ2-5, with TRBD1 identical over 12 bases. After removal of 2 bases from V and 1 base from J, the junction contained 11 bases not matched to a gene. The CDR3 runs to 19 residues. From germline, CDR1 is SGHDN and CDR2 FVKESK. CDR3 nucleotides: TGTGCCAGCAGCCAACCCCGGGACAGGGGGCTGGTTGGCCAAGAGACCCAGTACTTC. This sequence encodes CASSQPRDRGLVGQETQYF.

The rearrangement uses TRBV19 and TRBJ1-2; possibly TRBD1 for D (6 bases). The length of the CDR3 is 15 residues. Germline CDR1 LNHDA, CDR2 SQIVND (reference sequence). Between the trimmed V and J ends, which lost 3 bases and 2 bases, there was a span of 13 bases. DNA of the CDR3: TGTGCCAGTAGTATGCAACCGGGGGCGAACTATGGCTACACCTTC. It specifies CASSMQPGANYGYTF.

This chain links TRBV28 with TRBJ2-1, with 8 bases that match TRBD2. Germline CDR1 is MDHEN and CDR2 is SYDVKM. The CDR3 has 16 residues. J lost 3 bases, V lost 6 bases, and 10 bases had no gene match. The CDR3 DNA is TGTGCCAGCAGCTCCCCGGGTAGCGGGAACTACAATGAGCAGTTCTTC. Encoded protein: CASSSPGSGNYNEQFF.

CDR3 coding DNA: TGCGCCAGCAGCATGACAGGGAGCCACCCGAACACTGAAGCTTTCTTT. As protein: CASSMTGSHPNTEAFF. The chain has TRBV5-1 and TRBJ1-1; 7 nucleotides align to TRBD1. Germline CDR1 SGHRS, CDR2 YFSETQ. There are 16 residues in the CDR3. The trim removed 4 bases at V and 1 base at J, leaving 10 bases unmatched.

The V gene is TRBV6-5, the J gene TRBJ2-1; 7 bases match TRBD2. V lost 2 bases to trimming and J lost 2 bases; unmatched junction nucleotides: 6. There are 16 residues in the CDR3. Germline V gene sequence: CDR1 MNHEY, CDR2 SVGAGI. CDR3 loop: CASSYRRGGTYNEQFF. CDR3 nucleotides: TGTGCCAGCAGTTACCGTCGGGGAGGGACCTACAATGAGCAGTTCTTC.

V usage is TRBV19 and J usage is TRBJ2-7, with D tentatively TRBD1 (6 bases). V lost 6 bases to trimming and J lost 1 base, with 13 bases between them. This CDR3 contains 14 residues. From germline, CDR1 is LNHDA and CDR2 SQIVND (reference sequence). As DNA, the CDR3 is TGTGCCAGTAGCCTGACAGGAGATTCCTACGAGCAGTACTTC. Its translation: CASSLTGDSYEQYF.

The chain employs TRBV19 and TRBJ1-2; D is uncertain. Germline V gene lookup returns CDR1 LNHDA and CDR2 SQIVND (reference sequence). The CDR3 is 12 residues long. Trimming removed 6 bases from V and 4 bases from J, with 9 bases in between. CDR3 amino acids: CASSQDLYGYTF. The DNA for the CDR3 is TGTGCCAGTAGCCAGGACCTCTATGGCTACACCTTC. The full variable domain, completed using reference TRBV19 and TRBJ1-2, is DGGITQSPKYLFRKEGQNVTLSCEQNLNHDAMYWYRQDPGQGLRLIYYSQIVNDFQKGDIAEGYSVSREKKESFPLTVTSAQKNPTAFYLCASSQDLYGYTFGSGTRLTVV.

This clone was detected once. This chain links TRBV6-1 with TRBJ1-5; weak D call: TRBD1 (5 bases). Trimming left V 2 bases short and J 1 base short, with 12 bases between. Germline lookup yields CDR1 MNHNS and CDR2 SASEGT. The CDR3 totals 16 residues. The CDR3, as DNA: TGTGCCAGCAGTGAACCCAGGGCGCTCAGCAATCAGCCCCAGCATTTT. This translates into CASSEPRALSNQPQHF.

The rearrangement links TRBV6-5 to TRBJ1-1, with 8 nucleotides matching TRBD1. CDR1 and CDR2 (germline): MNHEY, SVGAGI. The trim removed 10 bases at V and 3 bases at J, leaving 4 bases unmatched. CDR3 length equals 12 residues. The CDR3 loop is CATHRGDTEAFF. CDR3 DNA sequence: TGTGCCACCCACAGGGGGGACACTGAAGCTTTCTTT.

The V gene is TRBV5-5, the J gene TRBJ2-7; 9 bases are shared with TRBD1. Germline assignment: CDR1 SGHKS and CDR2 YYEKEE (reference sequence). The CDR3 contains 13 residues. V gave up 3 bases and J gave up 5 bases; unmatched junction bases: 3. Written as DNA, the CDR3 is TGTGCCAGCAGCTCCACAGGGGGCCACGAGCAGTACTTC. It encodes CASSSTGGHEQYF.

This CDR3 is CASCSRAGNTIYF. For the CDR3, the DNA is TGTGCCAGCTGCTCCCGGGCAGGAAACACCATATATTTT. The V call is TRBV19, the J call TRBJ1-3; D unclear. V gave up 9 bases and J gave up 4 bases, with 13 bases separating them. CDR1 is LNHDA, CDR2 SQIVND, per germline (reference sequence). This CDR3 is built from 13 residues.

CDR3 protein: CASSLEGGFYSYEQYF. DNA for the CDR3: TGTGCCAGCAGTTTAGAAGGGGGCTTCTACTCCTACGAGCAGTACTTC. V is TRBV28 and J is TRBJ2-7, with TRBD1 matching over 7 bases. Germline loops: CDR1 MDHEN, CDR2 SYDVKM. This CDR3 has 16 residues. With V trimmed by 2 bases and J by 0 bases, 7 bases remained unmatched.

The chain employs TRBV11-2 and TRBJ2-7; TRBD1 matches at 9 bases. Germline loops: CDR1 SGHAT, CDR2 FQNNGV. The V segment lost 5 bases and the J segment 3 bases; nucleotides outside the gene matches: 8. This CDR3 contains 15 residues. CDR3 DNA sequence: TGTGCCAGCAGCCCGACGAGGACAGGGGTCTACGAGCAGTACTTC. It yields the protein CASSPTRTGVYEQYF.

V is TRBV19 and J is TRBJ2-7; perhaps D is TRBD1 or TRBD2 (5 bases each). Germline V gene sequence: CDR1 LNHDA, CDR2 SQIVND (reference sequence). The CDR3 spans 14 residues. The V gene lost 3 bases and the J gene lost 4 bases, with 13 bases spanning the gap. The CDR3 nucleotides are TGTGCCAGTAGTATTGGGGGAAGGGGTTACGAGCAGTACTTC. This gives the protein CASSIGGRGYEQYF.

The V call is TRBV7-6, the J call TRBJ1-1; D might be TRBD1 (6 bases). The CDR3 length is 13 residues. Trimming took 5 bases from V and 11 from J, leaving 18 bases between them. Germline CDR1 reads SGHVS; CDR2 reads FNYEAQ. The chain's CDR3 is CASSLQQGSSAFF. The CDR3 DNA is TGTGCCAGCAGCCTTCAACAGGGTAGTAGCGCTTTCTTT.

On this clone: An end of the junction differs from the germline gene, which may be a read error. CDR3 nucleotide sequence: TGTGCCAGCAGCTTATTTTTCGGAGGGGGGAACACTGAAGCTTTCTTT. Its protein product is CASSLFFGGGNTEAFF. The chain recombines TRBV27 with TRBJ1-1; TRBD1 is a possible D gene (6 bases). This CDR3 spans 16 amino acids. Germline CDR1 and CDR2: MNHEY and SMNVEV (reference sequence).

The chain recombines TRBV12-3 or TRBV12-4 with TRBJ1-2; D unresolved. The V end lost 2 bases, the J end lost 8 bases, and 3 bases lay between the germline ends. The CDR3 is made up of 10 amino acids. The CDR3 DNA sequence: TGTGCCAGCAGTTTAAACGGCTACACCTTC. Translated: CASSLNGYTF.

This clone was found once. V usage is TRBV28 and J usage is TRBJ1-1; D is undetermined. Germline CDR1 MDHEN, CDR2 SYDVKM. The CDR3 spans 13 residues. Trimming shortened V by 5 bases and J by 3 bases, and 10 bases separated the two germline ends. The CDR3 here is CASSGVSYTEAFF. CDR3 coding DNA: TGTGCCAGCAGTGGGGTATCTTACACTGAAGCTTTCTTT.

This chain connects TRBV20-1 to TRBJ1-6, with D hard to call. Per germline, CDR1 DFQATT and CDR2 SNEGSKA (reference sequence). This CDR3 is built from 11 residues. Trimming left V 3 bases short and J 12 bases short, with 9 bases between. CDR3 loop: CSARGPGPLHF. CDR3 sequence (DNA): TGCAGTGCTAGGGGTCCGGGACCCCTCCACTTT.